Listed below are T cell receptor beta chains from one sample, sequenced in a study of CD8 T cells in Susac syndrome. TCRdb processed the immunoSEQ multiplex PCR reads anew with MiXCR; each CDR3 protein has one entry. Among fewer than 150,000 distinct CDR3 sequences listed, approximately 90% were seen once. Source material: CD8+ T cells from PBMCs. The origin of the receptors is a human donor with multiple sclerosis. CDR3s include the opening cysteine and the closing phenylalanine or tryptophan. Fields, in order: D gene, V gene, clone size, J gene, CDR3 DNA, CDR3 protein. The D gene is left open where the match is weak. Clone size is not always given. Where it is, it says once, few, many or a class for expanded clones.

d_gene: .; v_gene: TRBV5-4; abundance: .; j_gene: TRBJ1-1; CDR3nt: TGTGCAGTATCCGGGAACACTGAAGCTTTCTTT; CDR3aa: CAVSGNTEAFF
d_gene: .; v_gene: TRBV20-1; abundance: .; j_gene: TRBJ2-1; CDR3nt: TGCAGTGCTAGAGATTCAATGAATGAGCAGTTCTTC; CDR3aa: CSARDSMNEQFF
d_gene: .; v_gene: TRBV9; abundance: .; j_gene: TRBJ1-1; CDR3nt: TGTGCCAGCAGCGTAGGGCAGGCTTCGAAAGGGGCTTTCTTT; CDR3aa: CASSVGQASKGAFF
d_gene: .; v_gene: TRBV6-5; abundance: .; j_gene: TRBJ2-5; CDR3nt: TGTGCCAGCAGTTACGGGGGTCACGAGACCCAGTACTTC; CDR3aa: CASSYGGHETQYF
d_gene: .; v_gene: TRBV5-1; abundance: .; j_gene: TRBJ2-5; CDR3nt: TGCGCCAGCAGCCCCCAGGGGAGAGCATACCAAGAGACCCAGTACTTC; CDR3aa: CASSPQGRAYQETQYF
d_gene: .; v_gene: TRBV3-1; abundance: .; j_gene: TRBJ2-7; CDR3nt: TGTGCCAGCGGCTTTTTTGGCGAGCAGTACTTC; CDR3aa: CASGFFGEQYF
d_gene: .; v_gene: TRBV19; abundance: few; j_gene: TRBJ1-5; CDR3nt: TGTGCCAGTACAGGTAGCAATCAGCCCCAGCATTTT; CDR3aa: CASTGSNQPQHF
d_gene: .; v_gene: TRBV21-1; abundance: .; j_gene: TRBJ2-6; CDR3nt: TGTGCCGGGCCGGAAGGGTCTTGGGCCAACGTCCTGACTTTC; CDR3aa: CAGPEGSWANVLTF
d_gene: .; v_gene: TRBV29-1; abundance: once; j_gene: TRBJ2-3; CDR3nt: TGCTCTGGTAGGAGGGGGAGTGAAGATACGCAGTATTTT; CDR3aa: CSGRRGSEDTQYF
d_gene: .; v_gene: TRBV5-1; abundance: .; j_gene: TRBJ2-2; CDR3nt: TGCGCCAGCAGCCCTGCTAGGGACACCGGGGAGCTGTTTTTT; CDR3aa: CASSPARDTGELFF
d_gene: TRBD2; v_gene: TRBV9; abundance: .; j_gene: TRBJ2-7; CDR3nt: TGTGCCAGCAGCGTAGGGGGACTAGCGGACTACGAGCAGTACTTC; CDR3aa: CASSVGGLADYEQYF
d_gene: .; v_gene: TRBV13; abundance: once; j_gene: TRBJ2-7; CDR3nt: TGTGCCAGCAGCCCGCCCGGACAGCCCGAGCAGTACTTC; CDR3aa: CASSPPGQPEQYF
d_gene: TRBD1; v_gene: TRBV19; abundance: .; j_gene: TRBJ1-5; CDR3nt: TGTGCCAGTAGTGATCCATTGACAGGGTATCAGCCCCAGCATTTT; CDR3aa: CASSDPLTGYQPQHF
d_gene: .; v_gene: TRBV7-9; abundance: .; j_gene: TRBJ1-2; CDR3nt: TGTGCCAGCAGCCTCGGGGGGGTCGGCTACACCTTC; CDR3aa: CASSLGGVGYTF
d_gene: TRBD1; v_gene: TRBV4-3; abundance: .; j_gene: TRBJ1-4; CDR3nt: TGCGCCAGCAGCCAAGTTTTTGACAGGGCTAATGAAAAACTGTTTTTT; CDR3aa: CASSQVFDRANEKLFF
d_gene: .; v_gene: TRBV10-3; abundance: once; j_gene: TRBJ1-1; CDR3nt: TGTGCCATCAGTGAGTCAATAGGAAACACTGAAGCTTTCTTT; CDR3aa: CAISESIGNTEAFF
d_gene: TRBD1; v_gene: TRBV14; abundance: .; j_gene: TRBJ2-7; CDR3nt: TGTGCCAGCAGCCAAGATTACAGGGGGCCCACCTACGAGCAGTACTTC; CDR3aa: CASSQDYRGPTYEQYF
d_gene: .; v_gene: TRBV6-2/TRBV6-3; abundance: .; j_gene: TRBJ2-7; CDR3nt: TGTGCCAGTAATACCGCGGTTGAGCAGTACTTC; CDR3aa: CASNTAVEQYF